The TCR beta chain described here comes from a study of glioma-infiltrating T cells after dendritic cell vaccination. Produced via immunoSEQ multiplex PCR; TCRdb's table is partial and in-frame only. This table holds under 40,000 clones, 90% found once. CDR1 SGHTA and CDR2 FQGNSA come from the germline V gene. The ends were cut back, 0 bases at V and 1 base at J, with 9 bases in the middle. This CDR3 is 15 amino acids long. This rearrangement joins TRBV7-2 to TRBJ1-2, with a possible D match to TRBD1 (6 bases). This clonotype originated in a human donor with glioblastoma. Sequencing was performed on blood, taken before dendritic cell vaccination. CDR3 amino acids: CASSLAAGVNYGYTF. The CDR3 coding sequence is TGTGCCAGCAGCTTAGCGGCAGGGGTTAACTATGGCTACACCTTC.